The 10 T cell receptor beta chains given below trace back to one sample, sequenced in a study of beta chain features in type 1 diabetes. General study findings and limits: There was a moderate but significant shortening of TCRB CDR3s in all four CD4+ subsets of Type 1 diabetes patients.

The isolated RNA, all of it, was reverse transcribed, so expressed TCRB transcripts were what got sequenced. The protocol was immunoSEQ multiplex PCR, while the TCRdb copy is restricted to in-frame clones and leaves out a portion. Among 640,000 or so clones listed, around 15% were seen once. Their specific antigens are unknown. The sequenced sample was naive CD4+ T cells from blood. These receptors were collected from a man younger than 30 with type 1 diabetes.

The chain carries TRBV6-5 and TRBJ1-6; tentatively, D is TRBD1 (5 bases). The CDR3 consists of 15 residues. CDR1 is MNHEY and CDR2 is SVGAGI in the germline V gene. The V gene lost 1 base and the J gene lost 7 bases, with 11 bases spanning the gap. The CDR3 loop is CASSYLSGGNSPLHF. CDR3 DNA sequence: TGTGCCAGCAGTTACTTGAGTGGGGGAAATTCACCCCTCCACTTT.

This clone was seen only a few times. The chain carries TRBV2 and TRBJ2-1, with 8 bases matching TRBD2. V lost 8 bases, J lost 0 bases, and 6 bases stayed unmatched. The CDR3 has 15 amino acids. From germline, CDR1 is SNHLY and CDR2 FYNNEI. The DNA of the CDR3 is TGTGCCAGCGGGGGAGCGGGGGCCTCCTACAATGAGCAGTTCTTC. It specifies CASGGAGASYNEQFF.

In its sample, this clone was seen a few times. Other DNA sequences of this sample code for an identical CDR3. This chain uses TRBV6-5 with TRBJ1-2; 7 positions agree with TRBD1. This CDR3 comprises 13 residues. Germline CDR1 and CDR2: MNHEY and SVGAGI. With 6 bases clipped from V and 2 bases from J, the junction kept 3 bases outside the gene matches. Written as DNA, the CDR3 is TGTGCCAGCAGCCGACAGGGAAACTATGGCTACACCTTC. Encoded protein: CASSRQGNYGYTF.

In this sample, this clone turned up a few times. Other DNA sequences of this sample code for an identical CDR3. This rearrangement joins TRBV5-1 to TRBJ2-1, with 10 bases matching TRBD1. CDR1 is SGHRS and CDR2 is YFSETQ in the germline V gene. This CDR3 has 14 amino acids. V was pared by 4 bases and J by 4 bases, with 2 bases of the junction left unmatched. The CDR3 protein is CASSPGQGYNEQFF. In DNA, the CDR3 is TGCGCCAGCAGCCCGGGACAGGGGTACAATGAGCAGTTCTTC.

This clone was seen more than once but under ten times. This rearrangement joins TRBV19 to TRBJ2-2; no clear D gene. Germline V lookup: CDR1 LNHDA, CDR2 SQIVND (reference sequence). This CDR3 spans 15 amino acids. Trimming removed 8 bases at V and 1 base at J, with 14 bases between. The CDR3 DNA follows: TGTGCCAGTCTGGACCCTGGCGTGAACACCGGGGAGCTGTTTTTT. Its protein is CASLDPGVNTGELFF.

The rearrangement joins TRBV11-3 to TRBJ2-2; D uncertain. The germline V gene has CDR1 SGHNT and CDR2 YENEEA. The CDR3 sequence is 11 residues long. The germline V and J ends were trimmed by 8 bases and 5 bases, with 6 bases remaining between them. The DNA of the CDR3 is TGTGCCAGCGTTATAACCGGGGAGCTGTTTTTT. As protein: CASVITGELFF.

The CDR3 bases are TGTGCCAGCAGTACGCCTAGCGGGGGAGGCAATGAGCAGTTCTTC. Translating it yields CASSTPSGGGNEQFF. The V and J genes are TRBV6-5 and TRBJ2-1, with 10 bases aligning to TRBD2. Trimming at V came to 5 bases and at J to 6 bases, leaving 7 bases not matched to a gene. Germline CDR1 is MNHEY and CDR2 is SVGAGI. CDR3 length equals 15 residues.

The chain couples TRBV4-1 to TRBJ1-3; D uncertain. V was trimmed by 3 bases and J by 7 bases, leaving 4 bases between them. Germline V lookup: CDR1 MGHRA, CDR2 YSYEKL. This CDR3 is 11 amino acids long. The CDR3 DNA follows: TGCGCCAGCAGCCAGGGGAACACCATATATTTT. This sequence encodes CASSQGNTIYF.

This chain connects TRBV19 to TRBJ2-7; possibly TRBD1 or TRBD2 for D (6 bases each). This CDR3 comprises 16 residues. Trimming pared 3 bases from V and 1 base from J, leaving 16 bases between. Per the germline V gene, CDR1 is LNHDA and CDR2 is SQIVND (reference sequence). Here the CDR3 DNA reads TGTGCCAGTAGTATTTCGGCGAAGGGGGGATCCTACGAGCAGTACTTC. Translation gives CASSISAKGGSYEQYF.

This clone was observed a few times. The rearrangement links TRBV23-1 to TRBJ1-5; no definite D call. TRBV23-1 has ORF status, its function being uncertain. The CDR3 totals 14 residues. Trimming took off 8 bases at V and 6 bases at J, with 17 bases between the two ends. CDR3 coding DNA: TGCGCCAGCGCCCCATCTAGGGAAGGTCAGCCCCAGCATTTT. As protein: CASAPSREGQPQHF.